This TCR beta chain is drawn from a study of CD8 T cells in ankylosing spondylitis. Study-wide results and caveats: Reactive arthritis synovial fluid and blood were previously reported to contain some motif variants. Disease-associated clonotypes exhibited CD8+ identity and were relatively infrequent in peripheral blood. Apparently characteristic of ankylosing spondylitis blood was a TCR beta motif (eight highly homologous variants).

This CDR3 region has 13 residues. The germline V gene encodes CDR1 MDHEN and CDR2 SYDVKM. Trimming took 5 bases from V and 4 from J, leaving 11 bases between them. Making the TCR beta libraries involved quantitative 5'-RACE with molecular barcodes. TCRdb itself ran the 5' RACE reads through MiXCR, one entry per CDR3 protein. The sample holds over 700,000 distinct CDR3 sequences; over 15% are singletons and the top ten take about 19%. As to this clonotype: Its target is not known.

This TCR was sampled from a male donor with ankylosing spondylitis. Sequenced sample: blood, either unsorted or a sorted T cell fraction (not recorded which). This rearrangement joins TRBV28 to TRBJ2-5; D may be TRBD2 (5 bases). The chain's CDR3 is CASSPELVETQYF. The CDR3 DNA reads as TGTGCCAGCAGTCCGGAACTAGTAGAGACCCAGTACTTC.